This passage covers 14 T cell receptor beta chains from one sample sequenced in a study of response to subunit inactivated influenza vaccine. TCRdb recomputed calls from the RT-PCR reads with MiXCR, one row per CDR3 protein. This sample has about 650,000 distinct CDR3 sequences, with approximately 14% found just once. This sample comprised PBMCs from blood, obtained 14 days before vaccination. The receptors derive from a middle-aged man who received an inactivated influenza vaccine.

V and J are TRBV12-3 or TRBV12-4 and TRBJ2-7; D might be TRBD2 (7 bases). This CDR3 spans 14 amino acids. V lost 3 bases and J lost 6, with 15 bases in between. The CDR3 nucleotides read TGTGCCAGCAGTTTCGGGGGGCGAGCGGGCGAGCAGTACTTC. It codes for CASSFGGRAGEQYF.

The rearrangement links TRBV7-2 to TRBJ2-5, with D tentatively TRBD1 or TRBD2 (6 bases each). The CDR3 spans 16 residues. Germline CDR1 is SGHTA and CDR2 is FQGNSA. Trimming stripped 0 bases from V and 5 bases from J, with 16 bases between. Here the CDR3 reads CASSLARGGLGETQYF. The CDR3 nucleotides are TGTGCCAGCAGCTTAGCGCGAGGGGGGCTAGGGGAGACCCAGTACTTC. The full variable domain, completed using reference TRBV7-2 and TRBJ2-5, is GAGVSQSPSNKVTEKGKDVELRCDPISGHTALYWYRQSLGQGLEFLIYFQGNSAPDKSGLPSDRFSAERTGGSVSTLTIQRTQQEDSAVYLCASSLARGGLGETQYFGPGTRLLVL.

This clonotype appeared many times. This chain links TRBV6-5 with TRBJ2-3; 11 nucleotides align to TRBD2. The CDR3 extends over 17 amino acids. The V and J ends lost 0 bases and 4 bases, in that order; junction bases with no gene match: 6. The germline gives CDR1 MNHEY, CDR2 SVGAGI. CDR3 residues: CASSYSSLAGGADTQYF. The CDR3 region has the DNA TGTGCCAGCAGTTACTCCTCCTTAGCGGGAGGGGCAGATACGCAGTATTTT.

This clonotype was seen only a few times. V usage is TRBV15 and J usage is TRBJ1-2; D is uncertain. V shed 0 bases and J shed 2 bases, with 10 bases lying between them. Germline values: CDR1 LNHNV, CDR2 YYDKDF (reference sequence). The CDR3 contains 15 residues. The CDR3 DNA is TGTGCCACCAGCAGAGATTCTCAGGTGAACTATGGCTACACCTTC. Protein product: CATSRDSQVNYGYTF.

This clonotype was recorded many times. The CDR3 coding sequence is TGTGCCAGCAGTTGGAGGACTAGTACCGGGGAGCTGTTTTTT. Translating gives CASSWRTSTGELFF. The chain couples TRBV12-3 or TRBV12-4 to TRBJ2-2, with 7 positions matching TRBD2. J gave up 5 bases and V 4 bases, and 4 bases lay outside the gene matches. This CDR3 comprises 14 residues.

DNA of the CDR3: TGTGCCAGCAGCCAAGACTGGGACAGGTACAATGAGCAGTTCTTC. Its protein product is CASSQDWDRYNEQFF. The J gene is TRBJ2-1, the V gene TRBV4-2; TRBD1 agrees at 8 bases. The trim removed 0 bases at V and 4 bases at J, leaving 2 bases unmatched. Germline V CDR1 and CDR2: LGHNA, YNFKEQ. The CDR3 is made up of 15 amino acids.

This clonotype was detected many times. The chain links TRBV5-1 to TRBJ1-1; 7 positions match TRBD1. After removal of 3 bases from V and 5 bases from J, the junction contained 13 bases not matched to a gene. This CDR3 contains 16 residues. Germline values: CDR1 SGHRS, CDR2 YFSETQ. CDR3 in amino acids: CASSSIPQGRNTEAFF. CDR3 nucleotides: TGCGCCAGCAGCTCAATACCACAGGGGAGGAATACTGAAGCTTTCTTT.

This clonotype was counted a few times. V gene TRBV5-1 combines with J gene TRBJ2-1, with D hard to call. The CDR3 totals 15 residues. Germline V gene sequence: CDR1 SGHRS, CDR2 YFSETQ. The V gene lost 4 bases and the J gene lost 1 base, with 12 bases spanning the gap. The CDR3 DNA is TGCGCCAGCAGCACGGAAGGGTTTTCCTACAATGAGCAGTTCTTC. It yields the protein CASSTEGFSYNEQFF.

This chain uses TRBV10-2 with TRBJ2-1, with 7 bases identical to TRBD1. Germline CDR1 reads WSHSY; CDR2 reads SAAADI. V was pared by 3 bases and J by 4 bases, with 15 bases of the junction left unmatched. The CDR3 covers 18 residues. The CDR3 loop reads CASSDYRQGWSKYNEQFF. The DNA for the CDR3 is TGCGCCAGCAGTGATTACAGACAGGGCTGGAGCAAATACAATGAGCAGTTCTTC.

This clonotype has more than one count but fewer than ten. This chain links TRBV7-9 with TRBJ1-2; D is perhaps TRBD1 (6 bases). Trimming shortened V by 5 bases and J by 6 bases, and 16 bases separated the two germline ends. CDR1 is SEHNR and CDR2 is FQNEAQ in the germline V gene (reference sequence). The CDR3 covers 14 residues. CDR3 coding DNA: TGTGCCAGCAGCGGATCCGGGGGACAAGATGGCTACACCTTC. Translated: CASSGSGGQDGYTF.

This clonotype was observed a few times. This chain joins TRBV10-3 and TRBJ1-4; maybe TRBD1 (6 bases). CDR3 length: 14 residues. Germline V gives CDR1 ENHRY, CDR2 SYGVKD. Trimming removed 3 bases from V and 7 bases from J, with 12 bases in between. The CDR3 nucleotides read TGTGCCATCAGTGACTCGGGGGCTGGTGAAAAACTGTTTTTT. As protein: CAISDSGAGEKLFF.

The genes are TRBV5-1 and TRBJ2-3; 8 bases fit TRBD1. This CDR3 contains 16 residues. Per the germline V gene, CDR1 is SGHRS and CDR2 is YFSETQ. Trimming took 5 bases from V and 0 from J; bases not matched to a gene: 8. The CDR3 DNA follows: TGCGCCAGCAGGGCGGGGACAGGTAGTAGCACAGATACGCAGTATTTT. Protein product: CASRAGTGSSTDTQYF.

The rearrangement joins TRBV21-1 to TRBJ2-5; the table's TRBD1 call for D was not verified on the DNA. TRBV21-1 is classified as a pseudogene. The length of the CDR3 is 16 residues. The DNA for the CDR3 is TGTGCCAGCAGCAAAAGAGCACAGGGGGGCCAAGAGACCCAGTACTTC. Its protein is CASSKRAQGGQETQYF.

This clonotype was observed many times. This rearrangement joins TRBV12-3 or TRBV12-4 to TRBJ2-1; 13 bases are shared with TRBD2. Trimming took 6 bases from V and 7 from J; bases not matched to a gene: 3. The CDR3 loop spans 14 amino acids. CDR3 amino acids: CASRLAGGRNEQFF. CDR3 DNA: TGTGCCAGCAGACTAGCGGGAGGGAGGAATGAGCAGTTCTTC.